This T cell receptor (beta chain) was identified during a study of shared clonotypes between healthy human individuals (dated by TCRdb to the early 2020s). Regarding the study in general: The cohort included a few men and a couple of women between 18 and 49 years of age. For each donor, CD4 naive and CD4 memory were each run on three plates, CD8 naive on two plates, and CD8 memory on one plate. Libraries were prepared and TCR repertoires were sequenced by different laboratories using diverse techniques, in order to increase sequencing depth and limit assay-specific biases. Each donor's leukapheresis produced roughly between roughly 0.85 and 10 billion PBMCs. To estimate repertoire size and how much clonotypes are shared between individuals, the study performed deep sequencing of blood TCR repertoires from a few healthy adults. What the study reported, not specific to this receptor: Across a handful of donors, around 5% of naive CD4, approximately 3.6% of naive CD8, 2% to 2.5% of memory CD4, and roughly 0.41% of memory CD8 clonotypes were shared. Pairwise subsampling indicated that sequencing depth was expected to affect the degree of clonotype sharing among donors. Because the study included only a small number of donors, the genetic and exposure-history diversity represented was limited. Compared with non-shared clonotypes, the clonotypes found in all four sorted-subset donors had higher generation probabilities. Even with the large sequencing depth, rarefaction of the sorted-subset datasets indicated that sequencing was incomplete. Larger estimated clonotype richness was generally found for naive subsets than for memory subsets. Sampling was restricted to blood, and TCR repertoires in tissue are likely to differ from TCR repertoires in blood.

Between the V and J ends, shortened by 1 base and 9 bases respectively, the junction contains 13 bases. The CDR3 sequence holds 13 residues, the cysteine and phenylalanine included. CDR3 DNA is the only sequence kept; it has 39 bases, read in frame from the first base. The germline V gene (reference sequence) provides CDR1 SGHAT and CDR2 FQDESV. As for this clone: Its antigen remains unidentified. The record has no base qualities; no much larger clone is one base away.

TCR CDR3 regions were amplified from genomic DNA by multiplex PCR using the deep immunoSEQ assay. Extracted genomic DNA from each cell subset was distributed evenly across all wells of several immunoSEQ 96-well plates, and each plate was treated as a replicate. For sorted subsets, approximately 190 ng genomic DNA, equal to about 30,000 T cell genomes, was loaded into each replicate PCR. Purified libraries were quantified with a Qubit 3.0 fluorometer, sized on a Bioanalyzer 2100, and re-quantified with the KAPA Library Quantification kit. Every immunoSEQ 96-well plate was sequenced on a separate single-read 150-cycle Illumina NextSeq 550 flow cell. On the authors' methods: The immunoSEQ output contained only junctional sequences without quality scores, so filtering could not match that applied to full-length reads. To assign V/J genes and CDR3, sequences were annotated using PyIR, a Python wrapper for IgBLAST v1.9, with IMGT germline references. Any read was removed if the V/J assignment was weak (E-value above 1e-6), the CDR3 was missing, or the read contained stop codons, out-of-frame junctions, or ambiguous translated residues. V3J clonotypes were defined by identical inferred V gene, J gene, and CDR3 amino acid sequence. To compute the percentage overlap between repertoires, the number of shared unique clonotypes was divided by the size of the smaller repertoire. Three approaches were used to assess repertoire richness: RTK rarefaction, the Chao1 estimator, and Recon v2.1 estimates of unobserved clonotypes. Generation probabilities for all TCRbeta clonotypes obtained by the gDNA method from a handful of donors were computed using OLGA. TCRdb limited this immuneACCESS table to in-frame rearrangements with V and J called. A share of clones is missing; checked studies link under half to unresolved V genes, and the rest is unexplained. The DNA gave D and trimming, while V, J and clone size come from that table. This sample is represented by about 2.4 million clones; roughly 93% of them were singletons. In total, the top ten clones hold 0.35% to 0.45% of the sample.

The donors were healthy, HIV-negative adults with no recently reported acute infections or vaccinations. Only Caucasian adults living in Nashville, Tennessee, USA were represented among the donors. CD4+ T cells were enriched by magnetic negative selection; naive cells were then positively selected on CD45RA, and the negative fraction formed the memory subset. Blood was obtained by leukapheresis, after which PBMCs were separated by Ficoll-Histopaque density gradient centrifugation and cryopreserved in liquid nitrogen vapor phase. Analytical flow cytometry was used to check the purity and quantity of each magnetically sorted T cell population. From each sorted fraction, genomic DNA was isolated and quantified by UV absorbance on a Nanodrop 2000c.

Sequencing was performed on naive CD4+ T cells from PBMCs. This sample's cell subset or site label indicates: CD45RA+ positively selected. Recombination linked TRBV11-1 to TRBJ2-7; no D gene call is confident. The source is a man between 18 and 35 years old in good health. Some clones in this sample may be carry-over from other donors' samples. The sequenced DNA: TGTGCCAGCAGCTTAGAGGCCGGCCGGCCGCAGTACTTC. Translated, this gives CASSLEAGRPQYF.